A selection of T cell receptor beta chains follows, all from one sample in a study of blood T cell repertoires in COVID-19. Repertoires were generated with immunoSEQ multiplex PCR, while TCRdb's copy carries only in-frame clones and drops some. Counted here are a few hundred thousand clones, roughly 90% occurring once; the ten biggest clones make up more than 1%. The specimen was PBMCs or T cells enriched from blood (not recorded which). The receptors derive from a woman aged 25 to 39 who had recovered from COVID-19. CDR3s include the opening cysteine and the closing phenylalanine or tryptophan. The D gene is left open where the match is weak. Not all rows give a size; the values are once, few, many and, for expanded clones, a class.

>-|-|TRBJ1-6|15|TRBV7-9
CASSLDGQTYSPLHF
TGTGCCAGCAGCTTAGACGGACAGACCTATTCACCCCTCCACTTT
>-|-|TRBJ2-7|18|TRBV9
CASILGGQGPPLKYEQYF
TGTGCCAGCATCCTGGGGGGGCAGGGGCCCCCCCTAAAGTACGAGCAGTACTTC
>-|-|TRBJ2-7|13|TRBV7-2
CASSVTPTYEQYF
TGTGCCAGCAGCGTTACTCCCACCTACGAGCAGTACTTC
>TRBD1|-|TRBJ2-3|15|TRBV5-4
CASSLDRVRRDTQYF
TGTGCCAGCAGTTTGGACAGGGTGAGGCGAGATACGCAGTATTTT
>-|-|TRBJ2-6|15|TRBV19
CASSISRGGANVLTF
TGTGCCAGTAGTATAAGTCGAGGGGGGGCCAACGTCCTGACTTTC
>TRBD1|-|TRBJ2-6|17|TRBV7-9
CASSLEKGAAGANVLTF
TGTGCCAGCAGCTTAGAAAAGGGGGCGGCAGGGGCCAACGTCCTGACTTTC
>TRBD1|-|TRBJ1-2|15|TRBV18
CASSREQGRGYGYTF
TGTGCCAGCTCACGAGAACAGGGGCGCGGCTATGGCTACACCTTC
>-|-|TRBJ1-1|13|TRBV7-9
CASSLSGFREAFF
TGTGCCAGCAGCTTATCAGGGTTTAGGGAAGCTTTCTTT
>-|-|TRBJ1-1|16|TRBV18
CASSPPSRVGYTEAFF
TGTGCCAGCTCACCACCGTCCCGGGTTGGATACACTGAAGCTTTCTTT
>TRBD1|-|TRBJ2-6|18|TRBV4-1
CASSQGDRAASGANVLTF
TGCGCCAGCAGCCAAGGAGACAGGGCAGCCTCTGGGGCCAACGTCCTGACTTTC
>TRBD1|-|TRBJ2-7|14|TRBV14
CASSLGQGFSEQYF
TGTGCCAGCAGCTTAGGACAGGGGTTTTCCGAGCAGTACTTC
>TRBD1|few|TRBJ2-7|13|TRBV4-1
CASSWDREREQYF
TGCGCCAGCAGTTGGGACAGAGAGCGCGAGCAGTACTTC
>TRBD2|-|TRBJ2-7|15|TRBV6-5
CASSRTSGGPYEQYF
TGTGCCAGCAGTCGTACTAGCGGGGGCCCCTACGAGCAGTACTTC
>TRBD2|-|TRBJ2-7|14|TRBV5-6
CASSSGGGRYEQYF
TGTGCCAGCAGTTCTGGGGGAGGGCGTTATGAGCAGTACTTC
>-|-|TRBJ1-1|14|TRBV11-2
CASSPSRVNTEAFF
TGTGCCAGCAGCCCCTCCCGGGTGAACACTGAAGCTTTCTTT
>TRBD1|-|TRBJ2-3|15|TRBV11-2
CASSGGQGRTDTQYF
TGTGCCAGCAGCGGTGGACAGGGTCGCACAGATACGCAGTATTTT
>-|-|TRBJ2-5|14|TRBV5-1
CASSLVEGRETQYF
TGCGCCAGCAGCTTAGTAGAGGGCCGAGAGACCCAGTACTTC
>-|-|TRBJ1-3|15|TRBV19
CASYRMGGSGNTIYF
TGTGCCAGCTACAGGATGGGGGGTTCTGGAAACACCATATATTTT
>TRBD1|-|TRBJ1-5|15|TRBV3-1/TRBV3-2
CASSQDGQGNQPQHF
TGTGCCAGCAGCCAGGACGGACAGGGCAATCAGCCCCAGCATTTT
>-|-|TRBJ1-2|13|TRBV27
CASRGWGGPGYTF
TGTGCCAGCCGGGGTTGGGGAGGGCCCGGCTACACCTTC
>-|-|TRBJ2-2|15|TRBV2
CASSANSQGTGELFF
TGTGCCAGCAGTGCAAATAGCCAGGGCACCGGGGAGCTGTTTTTT
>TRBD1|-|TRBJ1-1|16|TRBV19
CASSNRTGSRNTEAFF
TGTGCCAGTAGTAACCGGACAGGTTCTCGGAACACTGAAGCTTTCTTT
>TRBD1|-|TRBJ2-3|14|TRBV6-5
CASSRDRFTDTQYF
TGTGCCAGCAGCCGGGACAGATTCACAGATACGCAGTATTTT
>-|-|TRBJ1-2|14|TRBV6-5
CASSSQTGPGGYTF
TGTGCCAGCAGTTCCCAAACAGGACCGGGCGGCTACACCTTC
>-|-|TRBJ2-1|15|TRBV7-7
CASTPSDRSNNEQFF
TGTGCCAGCACCCCCAGTGACAGAAGTAACAATGAGCAGTTCTTC
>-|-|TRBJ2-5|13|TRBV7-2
CASSLDSQETQYF
TGTGCCAGCAGCTTAGACAGTCAAGAGACCCAGTACTTC
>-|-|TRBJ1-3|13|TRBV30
CARNTNSGNTIYF
TGTGCCCGTAACACGAACTCTGGAAACACCATATATTTT
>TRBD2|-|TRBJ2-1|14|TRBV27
CASARTSGGAEQFF
TGTGCCAGCGCCCGGACTAGCGGGGGGGCCGAGCAGTTCTTC
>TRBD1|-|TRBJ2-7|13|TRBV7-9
CASSSGTGDEQYF
TGTGCCAGCAGCTCTGGGACAGGGGACGAGCAGTACTTC
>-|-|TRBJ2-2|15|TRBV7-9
CASSLGSANTGELFF
TGTGCCAGCAGCTTAGGTAGCGCGAACACCGGGGAGCTGTTTTTT
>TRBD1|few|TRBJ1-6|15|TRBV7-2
CASSFDRVNNSPLHF
TGTGCCAGCAGCTTTGACAGGGTCAATAATTCACCCCTCCACTTT
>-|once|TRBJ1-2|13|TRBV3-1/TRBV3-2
CASSLRGNYGYTF
TGTGCCAGCAGCCTCAGGGGAAACTATGGCTACACCTTC
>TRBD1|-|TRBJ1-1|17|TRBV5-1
CASSLEGTGGKNTEAFF
TGCGCCAGCAGCTTGGAGGGGACAGGGGGAAAGAACACTGAAGCTTTCTTT
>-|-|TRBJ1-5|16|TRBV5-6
CASSLTGIVANQPQHF
TGTGCCAGCAGCTTGACTGGTATTGTTGCCAATCAGCCCCAGCATTTT
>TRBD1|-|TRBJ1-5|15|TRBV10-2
CASTRDRYSNQPQHF
TGCGCCAGCACTCGGGACAGGTATAGCAATCAGCCCCAGCATTTT
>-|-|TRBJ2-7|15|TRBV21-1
CASSKGGNISYEQYF
TGTGCCAGCAGCAAAGGAGGAAACATCTCCTACGAGCAGTACTTC
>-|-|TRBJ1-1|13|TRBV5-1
CASSPTNGAEAFF
TGCGCCAGCAGCCCCACCAATGGGGCCGAAGCTTTCTTT
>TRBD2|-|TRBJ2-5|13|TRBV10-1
CASSWTSGETQYF
TGCGCCAGCAGTTGGACTAGCGGGGAGACCCAGTACTTC
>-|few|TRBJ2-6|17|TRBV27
CASSPLGLSSGANVLTF
TGTGCCAGCAGTCCCCTGGGCCTTAGCTCTGGGGCCAACGTCCTGACTTTC
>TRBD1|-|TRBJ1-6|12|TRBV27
CASTDRGQPLHF
TGTGCCAGCACGGACAGGGGGCAACCCCTCCACTTT
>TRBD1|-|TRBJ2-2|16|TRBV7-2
CASSSMRTGVGGELFF
TGTGCCAGCAGCTCGATGCGGACAGGGGTCGGCGGGGAGCTGTTTTTT
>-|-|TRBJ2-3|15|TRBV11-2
CASSLARTATDTQYF
TGTGCCAGCAGCTTAGCCAGGACTGCCACAGATACGCAGTATTTT
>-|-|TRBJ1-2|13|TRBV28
CASSPSIVEGYTF
TGTGCCAGCAGTCCATCTATCGTGGAGGGCTACACCTTC
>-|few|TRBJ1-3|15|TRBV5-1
CASSLMTGSGNTIYF
TGCGCCAGCAGCTTGATGACAGGCTCTGGAAACACCATATATTTT